This is a list of T cell receptor beta chains from one sample in a study of vaccination and CD4 T cells after COVID-19. TCRdb reprocessed the PCR reads with MiXCR, giving one entry per CDR3 protein. Here the sample spans 20,000 to 25,000 distinct CDR3 sequences, roughly two fifths being singletons. No antigen is known for these receptors. The source was CD4+ T cells from blood, cultured in vitro, collected about 7 months after SARS-CoV-2 vaccination. The receptors derive from a human donor who had recovered from COVID-19. Both conserved end residues are part of each CDR3. Some rows mark clone size as missing; the rest say once, few, many or name a class of expanded clone.

abundance: few; v_gene: TRBV20-1; CDR3aa: CSARDPGSYEQYF
abundance: -; v_gene: TRBV20-1; CDR3aa: CSASPESQPQHF
abundance: -; v_gene: TRBV20-1; CDR3aa: CSARIGLSSYEQYF
abundance: -; v_gene: TRBV7-9; CDR3aa: CASSRSAGPHEQYF
abundance: -; v_gene: TRBV19; CDR3aa: CASSMQSGGDSPLHF
abundance: few; v_gene: TRBV20-1; CDR3aa: CSASLWTGQETQYF
abundance: -; v_gene: TRBV5-1; CDR3aa: CASSFGQSSYNEQFF
abundance: -; v_gene: TRBV24-1; CDR3aa: CATSDPDVDQQFF
abundance: -; v_gene: TRBV7-3; CDR3aa: CASSARDRGTNSPLHF
abundance: once; v_gene: TRBV7-2; CDR3aa: CASSLLGTFPYNEQFF